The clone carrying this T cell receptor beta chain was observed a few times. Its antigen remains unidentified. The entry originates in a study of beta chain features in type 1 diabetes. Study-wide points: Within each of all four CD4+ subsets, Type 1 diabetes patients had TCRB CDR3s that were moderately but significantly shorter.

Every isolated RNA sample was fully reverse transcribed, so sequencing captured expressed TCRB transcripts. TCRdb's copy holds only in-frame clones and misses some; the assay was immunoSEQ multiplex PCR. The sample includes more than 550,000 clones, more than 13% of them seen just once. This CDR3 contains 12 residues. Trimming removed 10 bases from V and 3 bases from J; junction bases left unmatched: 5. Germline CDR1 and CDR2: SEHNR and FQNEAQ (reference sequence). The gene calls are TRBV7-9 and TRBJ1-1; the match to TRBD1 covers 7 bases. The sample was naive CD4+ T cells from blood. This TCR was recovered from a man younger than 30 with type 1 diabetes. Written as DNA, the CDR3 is TGTGCCACTATCGACAGGGACACTGAAGCTTTCTTT. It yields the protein CATIDRDTEAFF.